This record covers a single TCR beta chain. Its target is not known. Other DNA sequences in the sample encode the same CDR3. In the naive CD8 group, cells lacked CD45RO and were positively selected for CCR7, so terminally differentiated effector memory CD45RA+ cells were left out. This sample is drawn from a study of shared clonotypes between healthy human individuals. General study findings and limits: Generation of non-shared clonotypes was less probable than generation of clonotypes shared by all four donors. Larger richness was generally estimated for naive than memory subsets. The study's rarefaction showed incomplete sorted-subset sequencing despite large depth.

This CDR3 comprises 12 residues. Germline loops: CDR1 MDHEN, CDR2 SYDVKM. V shed 1 base and J shed 6 bases, with 7 bases lying between them. Assay execution took place at the deep level. TCRdb keeps only in-frame clones here, not all; method: immunoSEQ multiplex PCR. The sample holds fewer than 850,000 clones, about 96% seen once. J is TRBJ2-7 and V is TRBV28; the D gene is possibly TRBD2 (6 bases). The sequenced material came from naive CD8+ T cells sorted from blood. The sequence came from a young man in good health. CDR3 loop: CASSLSGVEQYF. The DNA for the CDR3 is TGTGCCAGCAGTTTATCGGGGGTCGAGCAGTACTTC.